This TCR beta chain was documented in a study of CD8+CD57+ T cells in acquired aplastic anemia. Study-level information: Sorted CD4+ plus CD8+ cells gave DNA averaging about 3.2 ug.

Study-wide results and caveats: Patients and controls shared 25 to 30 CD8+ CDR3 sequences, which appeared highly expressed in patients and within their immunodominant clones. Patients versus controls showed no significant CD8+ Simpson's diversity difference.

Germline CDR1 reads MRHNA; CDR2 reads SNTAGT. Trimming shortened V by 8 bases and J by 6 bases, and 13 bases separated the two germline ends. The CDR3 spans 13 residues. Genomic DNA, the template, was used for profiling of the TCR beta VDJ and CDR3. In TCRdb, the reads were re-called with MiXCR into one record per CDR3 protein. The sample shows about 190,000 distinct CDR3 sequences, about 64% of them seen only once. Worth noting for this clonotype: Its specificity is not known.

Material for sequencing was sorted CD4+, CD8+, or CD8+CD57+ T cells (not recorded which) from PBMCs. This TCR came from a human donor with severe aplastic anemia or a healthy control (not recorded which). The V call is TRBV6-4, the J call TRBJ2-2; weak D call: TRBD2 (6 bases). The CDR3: CASQGGDAGELFF. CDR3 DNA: TGTGCCAGCCAGGGAGGCGACGCCGGGGAGCTGTTTTTT.